Below, 24 T cell receptor beta chains from the same sample are listed, as sequenced in a study of shared clonotypes between healthy human individuals. Sequencing was performed with immunoSEQ multiplex PCR; in TCRdb, only in-frame clones are kept and a portion is missing. The sample carries around 340,000 clones, more than 60% recorded once. Sequences were obtained from memory CD4+ T cells sorted from blood. Documented subset: CD45RA-negative fraction. The receptors come from a young man in good health.

The chain carries TRBV6-6 and TRBJ2-6, with no clear D. This CDR3 is built from 13 residues. V dropped 8 bases and J dropped 4 bases, with 9 bases sitting between them. Looked up from germline, CDR1 is MNHNY and CDR2 is SVGAGI (reference sequence). The CDR3 loop is CASGEPGANVLTF. CDR3 sequence (DNA): TGTGCCAGCGGGGAACCCGGGGCCAACGTCCTGACTTTC.

CDR3 coding DNA: TGTGCCAGCTCACCGGAGAACATGGGAAAACTGTTTTTT. Protein product: CASSPENMGKLFF. The chain joins TRBV18 to TRBJ1-4; D is uncertain. The germline V gene has CDR1 KGHSH and CDR2 LQKENI. This CDR3 spans 13 amino acids. Deletions cut 3 bases from V and 10 bases from J, with 12 bases between.

This sequence joins TRBV10-3 and TRBJ2-7; 10 bases fit TRBD1. V lost 10 bases, J lost 6 bases, and 6 bases stayed unmatched. The CDR3 runs to 12 residues. Germline V gene lookup returns CDR1 ENHRY and CDR2 SYGVKD. The DNA of the CDR3 is TGTGCCACAGCCGGGACAGGGGTCGAGCAGTACTTC. Translated: CATAGTGVEQYF.

This sequence joins TRBV7-8 and TRBJ2-1; 7 nucleotides agree with TRBD1. CDR3 size: 15 residues. CDR1 SGHVS and CDR2 FQNEAQ come from the germline V gene. The J segment lost 0 bases and the V segment lost 2 bases, leaving 1 base of the junction unmatched. CDR3 nucleotide sequence: TGTGCCAGCAGCTTAAGGGACAGCTCCTACAATGAGCAGTTCTTC. It encodes CASSLRDSSYNEQFF. Drawing the rest from reference TRBV7-8 and TRBJ2-1, the complete variable domain is GAGVSQSPRYKVAKRGQDVALRCDPISGHVSLFWYQQALGQGPEFLTYFQNEAQLDKSGLPSDRFFAERPEGSVSTLKIQRTQQEDSAVYLCASSLRDSSYNEQFFGPGTRLTVL.

Comment on this clone: Other DNA sequences in the same sample also yield this CDR3. The rearrangement joins TRBV28 to TRBJ1-1, with D uncertain. This CDR3 has 13 amino acids. Germline assignment: CDR1 MDHEN and CDR2 SYDVKM. V was cut by 3 bases and J by 0 bases, with 5 bases left in between. CDR3 DNA: TGTGCCAGCAGTTTCTTGGTGAACACTGAAGCTTTCTTT. Translated: CASSFLVNTEAFF.

The rearrangement links TRBV5-1 to TRBJ2-3; D is undetermined. CDR1 is SGHRS, CDR2 YFSETQ, per germline. Between the trimmed V and J ends, which lost 6 bases and 7 bases, there was a span of 18 bases. CDR3 length: 14 residues. Here the CDR3 reads CASKTQAGTNTQYF. In nucleotides, the CDR3 is TGCGCCAGCAAGACCCAGGCCGGAACAAATACGCAGTATTTT.

The V and J genes are TRBV9 and TRBJ1-1; weak D call: TRBD1 (5 bases). The germline V gene has CDR1 SGDLS and CDR2 YYNGEE. V dropped 4 bases and J dropped 2 bases, with 15 bases sitting between them. This CDR3 comprises 15 residues. The DNA for the CDR3 is TGTGCCAGCAGCAACCGACAGTCACCTAACACTGAAGCTTTCTTT. It is translated as CASSNRQSPNTEAFF.

Worth noting for this clone: The junction does not match germline at one end; this may be a read error. This chain joins TRBV7-7 and TRBJ2-5, with 12 bases identical to TRBD2. Germline CDR1 reads SSHAT; CDR2 reads FNYEAQ (reference sequence). This CDR3 has 15 residues. CDR3 protein: CASSKLAGGLETQYF. The CDR3 coding sequence is TGTGCTAGCAGCAAACTAGCGGGAGGCCTAGAGACCCAGTACTTC.

This clone was counted at least ten times. This chain joins TRBV28 and TRBJ2-5, with a tentative D call TRBD2 (6 bases). This CDR3 spans 16 amino acids. V was clipped by 3 bases and J by 1 base, with 15 bases between them. The germline V gene encodes CDR1 MDHEN and CDR2 SYDVKM. The CDR3, as DNA: TGTGCCAGCAGTTTTGGGGGTAGCGGAGGCCAAGAGACCCAGTACTTC. This sequence encodes CASSFGGSGGQETQYF.

For this clone: A much larger clone lies one base from this, so it may be a read error. The chain's CDR3 is CASSLMDTGELFF. In DNA, the CDR3 is TGTGCCAGCAGCTTAATGGACACCGGGGAGCTGTTTTTT. This sequence joins TRBV11-2 and TRBJ2-2; the D is unclear. The CDR3 has 13 amino acids. Trimming removed 2 bases at V and 3 bases at J, with 4 bases between. Germline V gives CDR1 SGHAT, CDR2 FQNNGV.

About this clone: This specimen includes other DNA sequences encoding the same CDR3. This chain connects TRBV5-1 to TRBJ2-3; 10 nucleotides match TRBD2. Germline V gives CDR1 SGHRS, CDR2 YFSETQ. The length of the CDR3 is 16 residues. Trimming cost V 4 bases and J 0 bases; bases outside gene matches: 5. This CDR3 reads CASSPSTSGSTDTQYF. In nucleotides, the CDR3 is TGCGCCAGCAGCCCGTCGACTAGCGGGAGCACAGATACGCAGTATTTT. Using reference TRBV5-1 and TRBJ2-3 for the parts outside the CDR3, the full variable domain is KAGVTQTPRYLIKTRGQQVTLSCSPISGHRSVSWYQQTPGQGLQFLFEYFSETQRNKGNFPGRFSGRQFSNSRSEMNVSTLELGDSALYLCASSPSTSGSTDTQYFGPGTRLTVL.

The chain recombines TRBV28 with TRBJ1-1; unclear D gene. Germline-derived CDR1 and CDR2 are MDHEN and SYDVKM. This CDR3 has 15 residues. Trimming took 6 bases from V and 4 from J, leaving 18 bases between them. CDR3 sequence reads: CASRQATAMSTEAFF. Written as DNA, the CDR3 is TGTGCCAGCAGACAAGCGACCGCAATGAGCACTGAAGCTTTCTTT.

The chain is built from TRBV4-1 and TRBJ2-3; D gene ambiguous. CDR1 is MGHRA, CDR2 YSYEKL, per germline. The CDR3 has 15 residues. Trimming left V 1 base short and J 4 bases short, with 12 bases between. The CDR3 bases are TGCGCCAGCAGCCAAGTCGGTTCTGTGGCAGATACGCAGTATTTT. Translating it yields CASSQVGSVADTQYF.

This clone has a handful of counts. The chain employs TRBV28 and TRBJ2-1; 8 nucleotides match TRBD2. The CDR3 spans 14 residues. Germline loops: CDR1 MDHEN, CDR2 SYDVKM. The V and J ends lost 2 bases and 11 bases, in that order; junction bases with no gene match: 8. The CDR3 region is CASSLPGGPNKQFF. CDR3 DNA: TGTGCCAGCAGTTTACCGGGAGGGCCAAATAAGCAGTTCTTC.

This clone was found once. The chain links TRBV6-5 to TRBJ2-2, with 9 nucleotides matching TRBD1. Germline values: CDR1 MNHEY, CDR2 SVGAGI. There are 15 residues in the CDR3. Trimming removed 5 bases from V and 6 bases from J; junction bases left unmatched: 7. The chain's CDR3 is CASSPRTGVSGELFF. The CDR3 DNA reads as TGTGCCAGCAGTCCAAGGACAGGGGTGTCCGGGGAGCTGTTTTTT.

This chain connects TRBV7-2 to TRBJ2-7; 8 bases agree with TRBD2. J gave up 3 bases and V 1 base, and 5 bases lay outside the gene matches. The CDR3 spans 15 residues. Germline CDR1 reads SGHTA; CDR2 reads FQGNSA. The CDR3 bases are TGTGCCAGCAGCTTAGATGGGGCGGGAGGCTACGAGCAGTACTTC. Amino acids: CASSLDGAGGYEQYF.

V gene TRBV28 combines with J gene TRBJ2-5; 8 bases agree with TRBD1. Germline V lookup: CDR1 MDHEN, CDR2 SYDVKM. With 6 bases clipped from V and 2 bases from J, the junction kept 11 bases outside the gene matches. This CDR3 is built from 16 residues. This chain's CDR3 is CASRDPGQGLQETQYF. The CDR3 region has the DNA TGTGCCAGCAGAGATCCCGGACAGGGCTTGCAAGAGACCCAGTACTTC.

This chain links TRBV7-2 with TRBJ2-1; 10 bases are a match to TRBD2. Per the germline V gene, CDR1 is SGHTA and CDR2 is FQGNSA. V dropped 5 bases and J dropped 4; count of bases not matched to a gene: 8. This CDR3 contains 16 residues. CDR3 residues: CASSPGGSGGYNEQFF. The CDR3 coding sequence is TGTGCCAGCAGCCCCGGTGGTAGCGGGGGGTACAATGAGCAGTTCTTC.

This chain uses TRBV28 with TRBJ2-7; weak D call: TRBD1 (6 bases). The CDR3 is made up of 13 amino acids. The germline V gene encodes CDR1 MDHEN and CDR2 SYDVKM. V lost 2 bases and J 3 bases, leaving 8 bases between the germline ends. CDR3 protein: CASSLGRGYEQYF. The DNA of the CDR3 is TGTGCCAGCAGTTTAGGCAGGGGCTACGAGCAGTACTTC.

The V call is TRBV11-2, the J call TRBJ2-3, with D perhaps given as TRBD1 or TRBD2 (5 bases each). This CDR3 is built from 16 residues. The germline V and J ends were trimmed by 1 base and 3 bases, with 14 bases remaining between them. CDR1 SGHAT and CDR2 FQNNGV come from the germline V gene. The CDR3 nucleotides are TGTGCCAGCAGCTTAGGTGATAGGTGGGGGACAGATACGCAGTATTTT. Translated: CASSLGDRWGTDTQYF.

Here the CDR3 DNA reads TGTGCCAGCAGCCGGACGGCTGGAAACACCATATATTTT. Encoded protein: CASSRTAGNTIYF. V is TRBV7-9 and J is TRBJ1-3; the D is unclear. In germline, CDR1 is SEHNR, CDR2 FQNEAQ (reference sequence). The CDR3 is 13 residues long. The ends were cut back, 5 bases at V and 2 bases at J, with 7 bases in the middle.

A word on this clone: In the same sample, other DNA sequences code for this CDR3. The V and J genes are TRBV5-1 and TRBJ2-2; D gene uncertain. V shed 0 bases and J shed 2 bases, with 5 bases lying between them. The CDR3 consists of 14 residues. Germline CDR1 and CDR2: SGHRS and YFSETQ. CDR3 DNA: TGCGCCAGCAGCTTGGACCCAAACACCGGGGAGCTGTTTTTT. Translated: CASSLDPNTGELFF.

The chain carries TRBV7-3 and TRBJ2-2; 9 bases agree with TRBD2. CDR1 and CDR2 (germline): SGHTA, FQGTGA. This CDR3 has 16 residues. The trim removed 5 bases at V and 2 bases at J, leaving 6 bases unmatched. CDR3 DNA: TGTGCCAGCAGCAAAAGCGGGAGGTTAAACACCGGGGAGCTGTTTTTT. Amino acids: CASSKSGRLNTGELFF.

In its sample, this clone was seen a few times. Here the CDR3 reads CASTLLQGTEAFF. The CDR3 DNA sequence: TGTGCCAGCACCCTCCTACAGGGGACTGAAGCTTTCTTT. This chain connects TRBV7-9 to TRBJ1-1; 7 bases map to TRBD1. The CDR3 spans 13 residues. The germline gives CDR1 SEHNR, CDR2 FQNEAQ (reference sequence). With 7 bases clipped from V and 5 bases from J, the junction kept 7 bases outside the gene matches.